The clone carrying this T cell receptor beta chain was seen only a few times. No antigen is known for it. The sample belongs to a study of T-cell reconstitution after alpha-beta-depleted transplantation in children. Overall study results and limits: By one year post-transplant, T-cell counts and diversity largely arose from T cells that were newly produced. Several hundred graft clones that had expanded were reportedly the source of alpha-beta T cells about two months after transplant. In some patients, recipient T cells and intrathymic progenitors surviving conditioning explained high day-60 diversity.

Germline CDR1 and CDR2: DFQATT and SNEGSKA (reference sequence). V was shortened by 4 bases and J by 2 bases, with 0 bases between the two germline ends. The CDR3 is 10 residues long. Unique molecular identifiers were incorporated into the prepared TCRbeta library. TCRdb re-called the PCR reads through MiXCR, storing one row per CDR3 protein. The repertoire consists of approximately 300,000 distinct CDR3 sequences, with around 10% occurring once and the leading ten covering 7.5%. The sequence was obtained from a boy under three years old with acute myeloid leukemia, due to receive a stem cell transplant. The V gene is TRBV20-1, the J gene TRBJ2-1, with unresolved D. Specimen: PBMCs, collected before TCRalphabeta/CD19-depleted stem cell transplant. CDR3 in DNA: TGCAGTGCTACCTACAATGAGCAGTTCTTC. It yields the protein CSATYNEQFF.